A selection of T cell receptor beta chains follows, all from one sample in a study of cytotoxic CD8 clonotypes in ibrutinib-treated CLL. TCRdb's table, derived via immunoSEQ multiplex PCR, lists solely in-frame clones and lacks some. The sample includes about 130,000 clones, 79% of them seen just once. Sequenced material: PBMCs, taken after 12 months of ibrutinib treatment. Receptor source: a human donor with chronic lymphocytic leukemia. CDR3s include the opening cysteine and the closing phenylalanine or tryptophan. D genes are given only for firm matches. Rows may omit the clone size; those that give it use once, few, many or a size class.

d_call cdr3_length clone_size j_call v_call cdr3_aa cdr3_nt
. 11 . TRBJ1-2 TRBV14 CASSPAVFYTF TGTGCCAGCAGCCCCGCTGTCTTCTACACCTTC
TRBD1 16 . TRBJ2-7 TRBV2 CASSESTGQGIYEQYF TGTGCCAGCAGTGAATCTACGGGACAGGGGATATACGAGCAGTACTTC
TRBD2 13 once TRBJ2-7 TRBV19 CASSQGLALEQYF TGTGCCAGTAGTCAGGGACTAGCACTCGAGCAGTACTTC
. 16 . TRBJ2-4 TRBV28 CASRPGAWEAKNIQYF TGTGCCAGCAGACCAGGGGCCTGGGAAGCCAAAAACATTCAGTACTTC
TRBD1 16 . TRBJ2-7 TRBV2 CASSGTGTAHSYEQYF TGTGCCAGCAGTGGAACCGGGACAGCTCACTCCTACGAGCAGTACTTC
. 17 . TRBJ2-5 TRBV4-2 CASSQDTQNRAAETQYF TGTGCCAGCAGCCAAGATACCCAGAACCGGGCCGCAGAGACCCAGTACTTC
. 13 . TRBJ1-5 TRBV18 CASSPDTVQPQHF TGTGCCAGCTCACCAGACACCGTGCAGCCCCAGCATTTT
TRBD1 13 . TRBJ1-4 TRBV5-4 CASTRQGSEKLFF TGTGCCAGCACGAGACAGGGGTCCGAAAAACTGTTTTTT
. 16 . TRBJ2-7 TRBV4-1 CASSQGLQGFSYEQYF TGCGCCAGCAGCCAAGGTCTTCAGGGATTTTCCTACGAGCAGTACTTC
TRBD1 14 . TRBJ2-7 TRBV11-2 CASSLTGGLYEQYF TGTGCCAGCAGCTTAACAGGGGGCTTATACGAGCAGTACTTC
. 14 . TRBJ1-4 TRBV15 CATSRDGTDEKLFF TGTGCCACCAGCAGAGACGGGACGGACGAAAAACTGTTTTTT
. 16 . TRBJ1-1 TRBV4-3 CASSQGLRGVNTEAFF TGCGCCAGCAGCCAAGGCTTAAGGGGCGTGAACACTGAAGCTTTCTTT
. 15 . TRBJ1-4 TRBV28 CASTFGGQTNEKLFF TGTGCCAGCACTTTTGGTGGACAGACTAATGAAAAACTGTTTTTT
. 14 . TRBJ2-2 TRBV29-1 CSVDLAGNTGELFF TGCAGCGTTGATTTAGCCGGGAACACCGGGGAGCTGTTTTTT
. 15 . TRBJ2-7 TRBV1 CTSRRLDRGPYEQYF TGCACCAGCAGGAGATTGGACAGGGGTCCCTACGAGCAGTACTTC
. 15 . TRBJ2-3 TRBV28 CASSPVGGDADTQYF TGTGCCAGCAGCCCAGTGGGGGGTGACGCAGATACGCAGTATTTT
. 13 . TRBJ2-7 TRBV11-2 CASSLAGTYEQYF TGTGCCAGCAGCTTAGCGGGAACCTACGAGCAGTACTTC
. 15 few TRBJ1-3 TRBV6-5 CASSLTGTAGNTIYF TGTGCCAGCAGTCTCACAGGGACTGCTGGAAACACCATATATTTT
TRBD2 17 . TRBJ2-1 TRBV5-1 CASSFTAAGTSFGEQFF TGCGCCAGCAGCTTTACGGCCGCCGGGACTAGCTTCGGTGAGCAGTTCTTC
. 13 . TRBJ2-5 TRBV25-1 CATSSRVGETQYF TGTGCCACCAGCAGCAGGGTAGGAGAGACCCAGTACTTC
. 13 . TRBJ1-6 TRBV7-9 CASTLQANSPLHF TGTGCCAGCACCCTACAGGCTAATTCACCCCTCCACTTT
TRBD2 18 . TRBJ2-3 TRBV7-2 CASSPGGLAGAHADTQYF TGTGCCAGCAGCCCCGGGGGACTAGCGGGAGCACATGCCGATACGCAGTATTTT
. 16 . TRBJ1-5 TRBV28 CASSLATGRIGQPQHF TGTGCCAGCAGTTTGGCAACAGGGCGGATCGGTCAGCCCCAGCATTTT
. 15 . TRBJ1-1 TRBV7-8 CASSRSWRRDTEAFF TGTGCCAGCAGCCGCTCTTGGCGGAGAGACACTGAAGCTTTCTTT
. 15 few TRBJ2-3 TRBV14 CASSLLGGGTDTQYF TGTGCCAGCAGCCTACTCGGCGGTGGCACAGATACGCAGTATTTT
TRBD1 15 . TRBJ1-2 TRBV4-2 CASSPYNQGVYGYTF TGTGCCAGCAGTCCTTATAACCAGGGGGTCTATGGCTACACCTTC
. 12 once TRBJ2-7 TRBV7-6 CAVSDSSYEQYF TGTGCCGTATCGGACTCCTCCTACGAGCAGTACTTC
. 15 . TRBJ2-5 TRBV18 CASSPRGRDQETQYF TGTGCCAGCTCACCTCGGGGGCGAGACCAAGAGACCCAGTACTTC
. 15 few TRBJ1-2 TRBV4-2 CASSQDSGLGYGYTF TGTGCCAGCAGCCAAGATTCGGGCCTGGGTTATGGCTACACCTTC
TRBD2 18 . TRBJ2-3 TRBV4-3 CASRQTSGSARDTDTQYF TGCGCCAGCAGACAGACTAGCGGGAGCGCTCGCGACACAGATACGCAGTATTTT
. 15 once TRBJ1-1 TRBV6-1 CASSENGGQNTEAFF TGTGCCAGCAGTGAAAACGGCGGGCAGAACACTGAAGCTTTCTTT
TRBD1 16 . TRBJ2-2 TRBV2 CASRKGRTGNTGELFF TGTGCCAGCAGAAAAGGCAGGACAGGGAACACCGGGGAGCTGTTTTTT
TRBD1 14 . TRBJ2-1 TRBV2 CASSVGQGYNEQFF TGTGCCAGCAGTGTTGGACAGGGATACAATGAGCAGTTCTTC
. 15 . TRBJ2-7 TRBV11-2 CASSLDRGRSYEQYF TGTGCCAGCAGCTTAGATCGGGGTAGGTCCTACGAGCAGTACTTC